Listed here are 15 T cell receptor beta chains from one sample, sequenced in a study of blood T cell repertoires in COVID-19. The data were produced by immunoSEQ multiplex PCR, yet TCRdb's version contains in-frame clones alone and is incomplete. The table records 270,000 or so clones, roughly 85% of them present only once. Sequencing input: peripheral blood. These receptors all come from a woman in her forties or fifties who had recovered from COVID-19.

The table lists this clone with a count of one. The chain links TRBV6-2 or TRBV6-3 to TRBJ2-1; TRBD2 agrees at 11 bases. Germline-derived CDR1 and CDR2 are MNHEY and SVGEGT. This CDR3 contains 15 residues. J gave up 7 bases and V 6 bases, and 8 bases lay outside the gene matches. CDR3 region: CASSHLAGGRNEQFF. The CDR3, as DNA: TGTGCCAGCAGCCATTTAGCGGGAGGGAGGAATGAGCAGTTCTTC.

The chain couples TRBV6-5 to TRBJ1-1; D unresolved. CDR1 MNHEY and CDR2 SVGAGI come from the germline V gene. The CDR3 contains 15 residues. Deletions cut 0 bases from V and 3 bases from J, with 11 bases between. The CDR3 protein is CASSYSGVGDTEAFF. The CDR3 DNA follows: TGTGCCAGCAGTTACTCGGGTGTCGGGGACACTGAAGCTTTCTTT.

The gene calls are TRBV4-1 and TRBJ1-3; TRBD1 matches at 8 bases. Unmatched junction bases numbered 10, after V lost 0 bases and J lost 0 bases. The CDR3 covers 19 residues. The germline V gene encodes CDR1 MGHRA and CDR2 YSYEKL. CDR3 sequence (DNA): TGCGCCAGCAGCCAAGATGGCTATTCCGGGACAGGCTCTGGAAACACCATATATTTT. Translating it yields CASSQDGYSGTGSGNTIYF.

The chain couples TRBV24-1 to TRBJ1-4; tentative D call: TRBD1 (5 bases). Trimming stripped 5 bases from V and 7 bases from J, with 13 bases between. Germline CDR1 reads KGHDR; CDR2 reads SFDVKD. CDR3 length: 14 amino acids. The CDR3 protein is CATSGPGLGEKLFF. For the CDR3, the DNA is TGTGCCACCAGTGGACCGGGACTCGGTGAAAAACTGTTTTTT.

The chain links TRBV19 to TRBJ1-1; TRBD1 aligns across 7 bases. Trimming took 6 bases from V and 5 from J; bases not matched to a gene: 3. There are 12 residues in the CDR3. Germline V gives CDR1 LNHDA, CDR2 SQIVND (reference sequence). DNA for the CDR3: TGTGCCAGTAGCTTCAGGGGGACTGAAGCTTTCTTT. Translated, it gives CASSFRGTEAFF.

This CDR3 is CASSFDSSYEQYF. Here the CDR3 DNA reads TGTGCCAGCAGTTTTGACAGCTCCTACGAGCAGTACTTC. The V call is TRBV12-3 or TRBV12-4, the J call TRBJ2-7, with D possibly TRBD1 on 5 matching bases. This CDR3 comprises 13 residues. V was shortened by 3 bases and J by 0 bases, with 6 bases between the two germline ends.

The chain joins TRBV5-4 to TRBJ2-5; 7 nucleotides agree with TRBD1. Per the germline V gene, CDR1 is SGHNT and CDR2 is YYREEE (reference sequence). This CDR3 region has 14 residues. V gave up 4 bases and J gave up 1 base; unmatched junction bases: 4. The DNA for the CDR3 is TGTGCCAGCAGCCCCACAGGGGTCCAAGAGACCCAGTACTTC. Residues: CASSPTGVQETQYF.

Notes on this clone: Other DNA sequences in the sample encode the same CDR3. The V call is TRBV18, the J call TRBJ2-5; D is ambiguous. The CDR3 is 12 residues long. CDR1 is KGHSH, CDR2 LQKENI, per germline. V was shortened by 2 bases and J by 3 bases, with 4 bases between the two germline ends. CDR3 loop: CASSPEEETQYF. DNA for the CDR3: TGTGCCAGCTCACCAGAGGAAGAGACCCAGTACTTC.

The CDR3 here is CATHRGSGGATGELFF. CDR3 nucleotide sequence: TGTGCCACCCACCGAGGGAGCGGGGGGGCAACCGGGGAGCTGTTTTTT. V and J are TRBV28 and TRBJ2-2, with TRBD2 identical over 10 bases. The CDR3 loop spans 16 amino acids. With 10 bases clipped from V and 5 bases from J, the junction kept 13 bases outside the gene matches. Germline CDR1 and CDR2: MDHEN and SYDVKM.

The chain combines TRBV5-1 with TRBJ2-5; 9 bases map to TRBD2. V lost 1 base, J lost 1 base, and 2 bases stayed unmatched. From germline, CDR1 is SGHRS and CDR2 YFSETQ. CDR3 length: 15 amino acids. The CDR3 loop is CASSLQGLAQETQYF. As DNA, the CDR3 is TGCGCCAGCAGCTTGCAGGGACTAGCCCAAGAGACCCAGTACTTC. The whole variable domain, remainder taken from reference TRBV5-1 and TRBJ2-5, is KAGVTQTPRYLIKTRGQQVTLSCSPISGHRSVSWYQQTPGQGLQFLFEYFSETQRNKGNFPGRFSGRQFSNSRSEMNVSTLELGDSALYLCASSLQGLAQETQYFGPGTRLLVL.

V gene TRBV7-9 combines with J gene TRBJ1-1, with 7 bases matching TRBD1. This CDR3 region has 13 residues. Germline V gene lookup returns CDR1 SEHNR and CDR2 FQNEAQ (reference sequence). J lost 10 bases, V lost 7 bases, and 12 bases had no gene match. The DNA for the CDR3 is TGTGCCAGCACCCAGGGGGGCGTCGTTGGAGCTTTCTTT. Protein sequence: CASTQGGVVGAFF.

The rearrangement joins TRBV2 to TRBJ2-3; D is uncertain. Germline V lookup: CDR1 SNHLY, CDR2 FYNNEI. The CDR3 loop spans 12 amino acids. Between the trimmed V and J ends, which lost 10 bases and 6 bases, there was a span of 14 bases. The CDR3, as DNA: TGTGCCACCACGTACTTGGGCGATACGCAGTATTTT. Its translation: CATTYLGDTQYF.

The gene calls are TRBV19 and TRBJ1-2; TRBD1 aligns across 7 bases. CDR1 and CDR2 from the germline V gene are LNHDA and SQIVND (reference sequence). CDR3 length: 14 amino acids. The J segment lost 4 bases and the V segment lost 3 bases, leaving 5 bases of the junction unmatched. The CDR3 coding sequence is TGTGCCAGTAGTATTGGGACAGACGTCTATGGCTACACCTTC. This gives the protein CASSIGTDVYGYTF.

V is TRBV27 and J is TRBJ2-1, with a weak D call TRBD2 (7 bases). The V gene's germline CDR1 is MNHEY and CDR2 SMNVEV (reference sequence). The CDR3 contains 15 residues. The germline V and J ends were trimmed by 2 bases and 6 bases, with 14 bases remaining between them. CDR3 nucleotides: TGTGCCAGCAGTTTAGGGGGGGCCACCCTCAATGAGCAGTTCTTC. Protein sequence: CASSLGGATLNEQFF.

This chain uses TRBV21-1 with TRBJ2-5; TRBD2 was called by the table and not checked on the DNA. TRBV21-1 counts as a pseudogene. This CDR3 has 16 residues. The CDR3 DNA is TGTGCCAGCAGCATTGGACTAGCGGGAGACTCAGAGACCCAGTACTTC. Translated, it gives CASSIGLAGDSETQYF.